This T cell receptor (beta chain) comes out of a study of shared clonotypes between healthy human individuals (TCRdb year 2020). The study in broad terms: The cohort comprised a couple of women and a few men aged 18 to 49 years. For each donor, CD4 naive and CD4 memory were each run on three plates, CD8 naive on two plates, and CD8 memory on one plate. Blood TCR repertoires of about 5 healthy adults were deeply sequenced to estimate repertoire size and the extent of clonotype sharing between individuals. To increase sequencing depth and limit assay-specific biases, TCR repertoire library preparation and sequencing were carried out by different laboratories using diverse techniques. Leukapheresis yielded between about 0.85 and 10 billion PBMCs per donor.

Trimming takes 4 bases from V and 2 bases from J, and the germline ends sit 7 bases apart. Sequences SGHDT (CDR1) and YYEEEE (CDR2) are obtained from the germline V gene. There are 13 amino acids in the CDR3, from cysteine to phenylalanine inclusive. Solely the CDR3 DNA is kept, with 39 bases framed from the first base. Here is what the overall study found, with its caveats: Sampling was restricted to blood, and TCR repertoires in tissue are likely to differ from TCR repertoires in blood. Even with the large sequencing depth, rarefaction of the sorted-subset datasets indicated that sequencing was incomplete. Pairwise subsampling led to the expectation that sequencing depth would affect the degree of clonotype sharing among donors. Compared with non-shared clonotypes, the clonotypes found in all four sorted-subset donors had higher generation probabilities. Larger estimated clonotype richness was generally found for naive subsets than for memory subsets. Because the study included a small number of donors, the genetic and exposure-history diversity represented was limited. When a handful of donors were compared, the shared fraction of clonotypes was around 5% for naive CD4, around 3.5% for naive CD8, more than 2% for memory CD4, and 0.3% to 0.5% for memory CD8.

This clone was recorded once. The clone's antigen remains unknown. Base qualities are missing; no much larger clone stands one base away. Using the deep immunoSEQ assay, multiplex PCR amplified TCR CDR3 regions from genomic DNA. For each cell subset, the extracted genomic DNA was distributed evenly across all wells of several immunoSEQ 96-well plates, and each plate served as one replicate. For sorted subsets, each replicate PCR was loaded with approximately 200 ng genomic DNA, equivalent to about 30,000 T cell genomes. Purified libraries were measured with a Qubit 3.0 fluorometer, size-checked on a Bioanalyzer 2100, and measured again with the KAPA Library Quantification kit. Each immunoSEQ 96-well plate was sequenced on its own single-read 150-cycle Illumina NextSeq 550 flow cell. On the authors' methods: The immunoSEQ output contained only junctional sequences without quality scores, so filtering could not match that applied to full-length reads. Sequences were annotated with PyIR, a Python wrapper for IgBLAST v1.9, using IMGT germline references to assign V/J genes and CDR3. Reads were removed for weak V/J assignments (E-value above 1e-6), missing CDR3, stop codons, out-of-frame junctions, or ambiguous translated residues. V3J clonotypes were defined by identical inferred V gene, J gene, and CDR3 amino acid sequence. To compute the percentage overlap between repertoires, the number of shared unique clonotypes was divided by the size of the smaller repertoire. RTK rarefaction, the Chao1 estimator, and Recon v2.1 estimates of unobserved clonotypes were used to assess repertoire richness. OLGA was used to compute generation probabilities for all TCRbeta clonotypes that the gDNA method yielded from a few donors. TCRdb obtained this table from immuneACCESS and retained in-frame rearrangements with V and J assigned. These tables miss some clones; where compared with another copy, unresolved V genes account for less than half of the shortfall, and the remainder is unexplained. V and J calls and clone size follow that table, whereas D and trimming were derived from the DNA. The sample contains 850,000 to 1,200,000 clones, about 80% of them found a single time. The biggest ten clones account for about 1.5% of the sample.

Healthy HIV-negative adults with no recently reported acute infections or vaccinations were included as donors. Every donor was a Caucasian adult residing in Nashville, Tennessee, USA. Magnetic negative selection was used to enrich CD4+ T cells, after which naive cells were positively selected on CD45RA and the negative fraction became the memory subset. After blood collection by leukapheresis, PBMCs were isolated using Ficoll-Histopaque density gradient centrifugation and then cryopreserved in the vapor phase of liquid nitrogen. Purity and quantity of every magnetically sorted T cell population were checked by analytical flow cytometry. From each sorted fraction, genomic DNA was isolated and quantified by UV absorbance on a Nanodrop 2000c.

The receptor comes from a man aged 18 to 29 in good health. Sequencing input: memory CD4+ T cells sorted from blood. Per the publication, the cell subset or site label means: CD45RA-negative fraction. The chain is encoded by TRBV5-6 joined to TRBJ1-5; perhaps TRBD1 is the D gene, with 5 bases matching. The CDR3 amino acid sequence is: CASSQGGNQPQHF. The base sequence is TGTGCCAGCAGCCAAGGGGGCAATCAGCCCCAGCATTTT.